This section outlines one TCR beta chain sequence together with its context. The data are from a study of blood T cell repertoires in COVID-19. Profiling relied on immunoSEQ multiplex PCR, and the TCRdb table lists in-frame clones only, not all of them. The sample records some 73,000 clones, about 73% being singletons. This sequence originates from a man aged 60-69 years with acute or convalescent COVID-19. The sequencing input was peripheral blood.

The CDR3 sequence is CASRGTSGSSYEQYF. CDR3 nucleotide sequence: TGTGCCAGCAGAGGGACTAGCGGGAGCTCCTACGAGCAGTACTTC. The chain is built from TRBV6-5 and TRBJ2-7; 14 bases map to TRBD2. Germline assignment: CDR1 MNHEY and CDR2 SVGAGI. J lost 0 bases, V lost 6 bases, and 1 base had no gene match. The CDR3 runs to 15 residues.